These 31 T cell receptor beta chains were all obtained from the same sample, sequenced in a study of cytomegalovirus exposure and HLA in healthy donors. The PCR was carried out with 60 Vbeta primers and 13 Jbeta primers. The assay was immunoSEQ multiplex PCR, and TCRdb's table has in-frame clones only and misses some. The sample includes under 250,000 clones, roughly four fifths of them seen just once. The sequencing input was PBMCs. The source of these receptors is a man aged 25-45 years in good health and CMV-seronegative.

The CDR3 region has the DNA TGTGCCAGCAGTTCCCGGGACAGGGGAGGAGAGACCCAGTACTTC. Its translation: CASSSRDRGGETQYF. V and J are TRBV6-1 and TRBJ2-5; TRBD1 matches at 10 bases. The V and J ends lost 5 bases and 4 bases, in that order; junction bases with no gene match: 7. Germline-derived CDR1 and CDR2 are MNHNS and SASEGT. The CDR3 length is 15 residues.

This chain links TRBV7-9 with TRBJ2-7; 7 bases are a match to TRBD2. V lost 3 bases to trimming and J lost 2 bases; unmatched junction nucleotides: 1. Germline-derived CDR1 and CDR2 are SEHNR and FQNEAQ (reference sequence). The CDR3 totals 13 residues. This CDR3 is CASSLGTTYEQYF. The CDR3, as DNA: TGTGCCAGCAGCTTGGGGACTACCTACGAGCAGTACTTC.

This chain connects TRBV2 to TRBJ2-1; 8 nucleotides align to TRBD1. After removal of 6 bases from V and 1 base from J, the junction contained 2 bases not matched to a gene. CDR1 is SNHLY, CDR2 FYNNEI, per germline. The length of the CDR3 is 14 residues. The CDR3 region has the DNA TGTGCCAGCAGAGGACAGGGTTCCTACAATGAGCAGTTCTTC. Amino acids: CASRGQGSYNEQFF.

The genes are TRBV28 and TRBJ2-3; 8 nucleotides match TRBD2. The CDR3 spans 15 residues. The trim removed 4 bases at V and 1 base at J, leaving 4 bases unmatched. Germline V gives CDR1 MDHEN, CDR2 SYDVKM. The CDR3 DNA sequence: TGTGCCAGCAGTTCCACTAGCGGAGGCACAGATACGCAGTATTTT. Its protein product is CASSSTSGGTDTQYF.

This clone showed up just a few times. V and J are TRBV4-2 and TRBJ2-7; D is undetermined. Per germline, CDR1 LGHNA and CDR2 YNFKEQ. This CDR3 spans 14 amino acids. V lost 0 bases and J 6 bases, leaving 12 bases between the germline ends. The CDR3 loop is CASSQDNPSSEQYF. The CDR3 DNA follows: TGTGCCAGCAGCCAAGATAATCCTAGTAGCGAGCAGTACTTC.

The sample holds one count of this clone. The rearrangement joins TRBV18 to TRBJ2-2; 7 bases agree with TRBD2. Germline values: CDR1 KGHSH, CDR2 LQKENI. With 2 bases clipped from V and 8 bases from J, the junction kept 8 bases outside the gene matches. The CDR3 length is 15 residues. The CDR3 loop is CASSPSGAAVGELFF. CDR3 nucleotides: TGTGCCAGCTCACCAAGCGGGGCCGCCGTAGGGGAGCTGTTTTTT.

This clone was counted a few times. The V call is TRBV30, the J call TRBJ2-3; 12 bases align to TRBD2. The germline CDR1 and CDR2 sequences are GTSNPN and SVGIG (reference sequence). The J segment lost 7 bases and the V segment lost 0 bases, leaving 5 bases of the junction unmatched. This CDR3 is built from 15 residues. This chain's CDR3 is CAWSVLAGGPHTQYF. The DNA of the CDR3 is TGTGCCTGGAGTGTTCTAGCGGGAGGGCCGCATACGCAGTATTTT.

This chain uses TRBV4-1 with TRBJ1-5; tentative D call: TRBD1 (5 bases). This CDR3 region has 14 residues. V dropped 8 bases and J dropped 5 bases, with 16 bases sitting between them. Germline CDR1 and CDR2: MGHRA and YSYEKL. The CDR3 loop reads CASWGGVGDQPQHF. The DNA of the CDR3 is TGCGCCAGCTGGGGGGGGGTGGGGGATCAGCCCCAGCATTTT.

The CDR3 loop is CASSPTGVDETQYF. The CDR3 DNA sequence: TGTGCCAGCTCACCGACAGGGGTCGATGAGACCCAGTACTTC. The rearrangement uses TRBV18 and TRBJ2-5, with 8 bases lining up with TRBD1. J was trimmed by 5 bases and V by 3 bases; bases with no gene match: 5. In germline, CDR1 is KGHSH, CDR2 LQKENI. The CDR3 has 14 amino acids.

V is TRBV2 and J is TRBJ2-3; 9 nucleotides agree with TRBD1. Germline V gene data show CDR1 as SNHLY and CDR2 as FYNNEI. The CDR3 is 14 amino acids. The trim removed 6 bases at V and 1 base at J, leaving 2 bases unmatched. The CDR3 region is CASRRTGGTDTQYF. The CDR3 region has the DNA TGTGCCAGCAGGAGGACAGGGGGCACAGATACGCAGTATTTT.

The chain employs TRBV28 and TRBJ1-5; 11 bases are shared with TRBD1. The germline CDR1 and CDR2 sequences are MDHEN and SYDVKM. With V trimmed by 6 bases and J by 4 bases, 5 bases remained unmatched. The CDR3 loop spans 15 amino acids. The CDR3 is CASSSGQGVNQPQHF. In DNA, the CDR3 is TGTGCCAGCAGCTCGGGACAGGGGGTAAATCAGCCCCAGCATTTT.

The chain employs TRBV28 and TRBJ1-5; tentative D call: TRBD1 (6 bases). Germline V CDR1 and CDR2: MDHEN, SYDVKM. The CDR3 runs 14 residues. V gave up 2 bases and J gave up 6 bases, with 11 bases separating them. The CDR3 bases are TGTGCCAGCAGTTTACAGGGGCGCCCTCAGCCCCAGCATTTT. Encoded protein: CASSLQGRPQPQHF.

This sequence joins TRBV18 and TRBJ2-5, with D tentatively TRBD2 (5 bases). Germline V gene data show CDR1 as KGHSH and CDR2 as LQKENI. V was clipped by 3 bases and J by 0 bases, with 11 bases between them. The CDR3 totals 15 residues. CDR3 DNA sequence: TGTGCCAGCTCACCGGGCGGAGGATACCAAGAGACCCAGTACTTC. It codes for CASSPGGGYQETQYF.

This rearrangement joins TRBV2 to TRBJ1-1; weak D call: TRBD1 (5 bases). Trimming cost V 5 bases and J 4 bases, with 11 bases left between them. The CDR3 is made up of 13 amino acids. Germline CDR1 reads SNHLY; CDR2 reads FYNNEI. CDR3 coding DNA: TGTGCCAGCAGTAGTCGGGGGGGCACTGAAGCTTTCTTT. Its translation: CASSSRGGTEAFF.

This clone was counted once. The V gene is TRBV10-1, the J gene TRBJ2-2; TRBD2 matches at 8 bases. Germline V CDR1 and CDR2: WNHNN, SYGVQD (reference sequence). The CDR3 length is 16 residues. V was pared by 6 bases and J by 7 bases, with 13 bases of the junction left unmatched. DNA of the CDR3: TGCGCCAGCAGCCCAGAGAGCGGGAGTTTCATCGGGGAGCTGTTTTTT. As protein: CASSPESGSFIGELFF.

V usage is TRBV28 and J usage is TRBJ2-1; possibly TRBD1 for D (5 bases). Germline CDR1 and CDR2: MDHEN and SYDVKM. V lost 6 bases to trimming and J lost 0 bases, with 6 bases between them. The CDR3 runs 13 residues. The CDR3 sequence is CASRTDSYNEQFF. The CDR3 bases are TGTGCCAGCAGGACAGACTCCTACAATGAGCAGTTCTTC.

This clone was recorded a few times. This chain links TRBV5-6 with TRBJ2-2; tentative D call: TRBD2 (6 bases). Looked up from germline, CDR1 is SGHDT and CDR2 is YYEEEE. The V gene lost 0 bases and the J gene lost 1 base, with 10 bases spanning the gap. The length of the CDR3 is 16 residues. Here the CDR3 reads CASSLELAMNTGELFF. In DNA form, the CDR3 reads TGTGCCAGCAGCTTGGAACTAGCAATGAACACCGGGGAGCTGTTTTTT.

V gene TRBV7-6 combines with J gene TRBJ1-5; 7 bases are a match to TRBD1. Trimming cost V 5 bases and J 0 bases; bases outside gene matches: 7. Per the germline V gene, CDR1 is SGHVS and CDR2 is FNYEAQ. CDR3 length: 16 amino acids. CDR3 protein: CASSKHTGDSNQPQHF. The CDR3 nucleotides read TGTGCCAGCAGCAAACATACAGGGGATAGCAATCAGCCCCAGCATTTT.

The chain joins TRBV19 to TRBJ2-5, with D uncertain. V was pared by 7 bases and J by 7 bases, with 7 bases between. In germline, CDR1 is LNHDA, CDR2 SQIVND (reference sequence). The CDR3 length is 10 residues. The CDR3 region is CASTLWTQYF. In DNA, the CDR3 is TGTGCCAGTACCCTATGGACCCAGTACTTC.

The chain uses TRBV2 and TRBJ2-3; the match to TRBD2 covers 8 bases. With 2 bases clipped from V and 5 bases from J, the junction kept 12 bases outside the gene matches. The CDR3 contains 17 residues. Looked up from germline, CDR1 is SNHLY and CDR2 is FYNNEI. The CDR3 bases are TGTGCCAGCAGTGAATCTGTTGGCGGGAGGTGGAGAGATACGCAGTATTTT. Its translation: CASSESVGGRWRDTQYF.

The chain combines TRBV29-1 with TRBJ2-7, with TRBD1 matching 7 bases. Trimming removed 7 bases from V and 2 bases from J; junction bases left unmatched: 5. The germline gives CDR1 SQVTM, CDR2 ANQGSEA. This CDR3 spans 12 amino acids. CDR3 sequence reads: CSARQGPYEQYF. CDR3 coding DNA: TGCAGCGCTCGACAGGGCCCCTACGAGCAGTACTTC.

CDR3 nucleotide sequence: TGTGCCAGCGGGCCAGGATACAGATTAACCTACGAGCAGTACTTC. This translates into CASGPGYRLTYEQYF. The chain links TRBV6-8 to TRBJ2-7, with D unresolved. Trimming left V 8 bases short and J 2 bases short, with 19 bases between. The CDR3 contains 15 residues. The V gene's germline CDR1 is MNHGY and CDR2 SAAAGT.

This clone was observed a few times. The chain employs TRBV6-5 and TRBJ2-7; perhaps TRBD2 as D (5 bases). Deletions cut 6 bases from V and 2 bases from J, with 14 bases between. CDR3 length: 14 residues. Germline CDR1 reads MNHEY; CDR2 reads SVGAGI. In DNA form, the CDR3 reads TGTGCCAGCAGGAAAGGACTGTACGCCTACGAGCAGTACTTC. Its translation is CASRKGLYAYEQYF.

V is TRBV2 and J is TRBJ1-5; 8 bases align to TRBD1. The CDR3 length is 16 residues. The junction had 8 bases not matched to a gene; V was cut back by 6 bases and J by 1 base. Germline V gene data show CDR1 as SNHLY and CDR2 as FYNNEI. The chain's CDR3 is CASRGADRASNQPQHF. In nucleotides, the CDR3 is TGTGCCAGCAGGGGTGCGGACAGGGCAAGCAATCAGCCCCAGCATTTT.

The rearrangement links TRBV6-5 to TRBJ1-2; 7 positions agree with TRBD1. Germline lookup yields CDR1 MNHEY and CDR2 SVGAGI. V shed 7 bases and J 4 bases; nucleotides not matched to a gene: 6. The CDR3 is made up of 13 amino acids. DNA for the CDR3: TGTGCCAGCAAGCGACAGGGCGGCTATGGCTACACCTTC. Translating it yields CASKRQGGYGYTF.

The genes are TRBV5-1 and TRBJ2-2, with 7 bases lining up with TRBD1. Trimming removed 5 bases from V and 2 bases from J; junction bases left unmatched: 3. CDR1 and CDR2 (germline): SGHRS, YFSETQ. CDR3 length equals 14 residues. The CDR3 coding sequence is TGCGCCAGCAGAAGGGACAGCAACACCGGGGAGCTGTTTTTT. Translation: CASRRDSNTGELFF.

Of note for this clone: The junction departs from the called germline gene at one end, perhaps through a read error. The V gene is TRBV25-1, the J gene TRBJ1-2, with TRBD1 identical over 9 bases. Germline lookup yields CDR1 MGHDK and CDR2 SYGVNS. CDR3 length: 14 amino acids. This chain's CDR3 is CASRGMGQGSGHTF. Here the CDR3 DNA reads TGTGCCAGCCGAGGGATGGGACAGGGTTCTGGCCACACCTTC.

The V and J genes are TRBV11-2 and TRBJ1-4; D is uncertain. CDR3 length: 17 amino acids. V was pared by 6 bases and J by 0 bases, with 17 bases between. In germline, CDR1 is SGHAT, CDR2 FQNNGV. The CDR3: CASSPGSHSTTNEKLFF. In DNA, the CDR3 is TGTGCCAGCAGTCCCGGGTCCCACTCAACAACTAATGAAAAACTGTTTTTT.

V gene TRBV13 combines with J gene TRBJ1-1, with 7 bases matching TRBD1. The CDR3 length is 11 residues. CDR1 is PRHDT and CDR2 is FYEKMQ in the germline V gene (reference sequence). V was pared by 6 bases and J by 8 bases, with 3 bases of the junction left unmatched. CDR3 residues: CASRGTAEAFF. The CDR3 DNA follows: TGTGCCAGCAGGGGGACAGCGGAAGCTTTCTTT.

This rearrangement joins TRBV29-1 to TRBJ1-1; TRBD1 agrees at 10 bases. V lost 6 bases, J lost 5 bases, and 9 bases stayed unmatched. This CDR3 spans 14 amino acids. Per the germline V gene, CDR1 is SQVTM and CDR2 is ANQGSEA. CDR3 DNA: TGCAGCGTAGACCGGGACAGGGGTTGGACTGAAGCTTTCTTT. Its protein product is CSVDRDRGWTEAFF.

V is TRBV29-1 and J is TRBJ1-5, with a tentative D call TRBD1 (6 bases). With 5 bases removed from V and 0 bases from J, the gap between germline ends came to 8 bases. This CDR3 is built from 13 residues. The germline V gene encodes CDR1 SQVTM and CDR2 ANQGSEA. As DNA, the CDR3 is TGCAGCGTTACGGACAGTAGCAATCAGCCCCAGCATTTT. Translating gives CSVTDSSNQPQHF. Based on the CDR3 plus reference TRBV29-1 and TRBJ1-5, the full variable domain is SAVISQKPSRDICQRGTSLTIQCQVDSQVTMMFWYRQQPGQSLTLIATANQGSEATYESGFVIDKFPISRPNLTFSTLTVSNMSPEDSSIYLCSVTDSSNQPQHFGDGTRLSIL.